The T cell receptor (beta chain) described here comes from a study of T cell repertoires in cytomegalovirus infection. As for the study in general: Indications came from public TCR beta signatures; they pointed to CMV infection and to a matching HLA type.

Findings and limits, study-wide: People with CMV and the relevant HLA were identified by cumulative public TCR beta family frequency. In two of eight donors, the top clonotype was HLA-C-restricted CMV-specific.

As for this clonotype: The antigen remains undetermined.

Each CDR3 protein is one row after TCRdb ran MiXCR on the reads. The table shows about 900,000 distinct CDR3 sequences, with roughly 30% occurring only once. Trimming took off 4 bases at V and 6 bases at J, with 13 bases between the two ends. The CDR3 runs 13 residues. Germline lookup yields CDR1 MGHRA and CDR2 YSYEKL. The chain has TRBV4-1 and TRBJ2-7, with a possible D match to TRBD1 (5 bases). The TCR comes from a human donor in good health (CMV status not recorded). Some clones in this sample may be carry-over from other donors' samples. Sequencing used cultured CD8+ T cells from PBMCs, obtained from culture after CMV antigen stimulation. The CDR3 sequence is CASSPGVTGEQYF. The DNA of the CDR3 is TGCGCCAGCAGCCCAGGAGTCACAGGCGAGCAGTACTTC.